This T cell receptor (beta chain) comes out of a study of cytomegalovirus exposure and HLA in healthy donors (dated by TCRdb to 2015 to 2018). Study-level background: An earlier analysis of a few hundred of the donors reported 250 to 350 Gb of sequence data and 117 million unique TCR beta sequences obtained from about 180 million T cells. An early release that covered about 600 HLA-typed donors contained approximately 300 gigabases of sequencing data and 70 million to 100 million unique TCR sequences. Of the 398 genotyped donors, about 80% fell in the genetic ancestry cluster associated with self-reported Caucasian donors. The study aimed to test whether cataloging public T cell receptors could reveal signatures of past pathogen exposure. The study used immunosequencing to profile the T cell repertoires of approximately 640 subjects and linked those repertoires to cytomegalovirus serostatus. In addition to the first cohort of about 650 subjects, a separate validation cohort of about 120 different subjects was used. High-throughput TCR immunosequencing, statistical association of individual TCRs with disease status, and machine learning were combined to predict cytomegalovirus infection status. A later analysis re-examined previously published TCR beta repertoires from just over 650 donors and added high-resolution HLA genotyping to investigate patterns of TCR occurrence. Rather than drawing on any new phenotypic data, the later analysis identified candidate immune exposures from TCR beta sequences and the way those sequences occurred across donors. In an earlier analysis of more than 550 of the donors, high-throughput TCR beta sequencing was used to judge whether each TCR beta V gene segment behaved as functional or pseudogenic. Donor age, sex, ethnicity and CMV serostatus were collected together with the repertoire data. A later genetic analysis took genome-wide SNP genotypes for 398 of the 666 donors and used that subset as a discovery cohort. All discovery cohort repertoires had been generated using a single sequencing platform. Both class I and class II loci were covered by HLA typing, at four-digit resolution. Typing coverage varied by locus: roughly 629-630 donors for A, B, C, DRB1 and DQB1; roughly 510 for DQA1; more than 600 for DPA1; approximately 490 for DPB1. A handful of DR-DQ haplotypes were treated as single units for association and clustering because of strong linkage in the cohort. Among about 400 genotyped donors of the cohort, an average of approximately 220,000 unique TCR beta nucleotide sequences was sequenced per donor, of which about 18% were non-productive. Overall study outcomes, separate from this receptor: HLA typing was unavailable for some donors at each locus, so association tests used only the typed subset. A further reported finding was that TCR beta sequences accurately predicted the HLA-A and HLA-B alleles for most subjects in the first cohort. Linkage disequilibrium might explain the correlated functional status among segregating V segments, but an unknown experimental factor could not be excluded. The cohort was sequenced for TCR beta chains only, and without alpha or paired-chain data the features that could be detected were limited. Some IMGT-functional V segments, including TRBV6-2 and TRBV6-3, could not be told apart with the 87-base-pair reads, so those segments were excluded. A later genetic analysis reported fewer N-insertions in productive TCRs among donors in an Asian-associated ancestry cluster than the approximately 670-donor mean. According to the authors, the approach could potentially be generalized to other disease states and immunological phenotypes. In a later analysis, 16,951 TCR beta sequences were associated with specific HLA alleles at a false discovery rate of 0.05. In a later analysis, several top co-occurrence clusters were reported to appear linked to parvovirus B19, influenza, CMV and Epstein-Barr virus. The study listed 150 to 200 TCR beta chains as associated with cytomegalovirus. A group of highly shared sequence variants was considered likely to be a technical artifact of the sequencing pipeline. In a later analysis, HLA-associated TCR beta chains showed more clonal expansion and lower generation probabilities than non-associated chains that were equally common. CMV serostatus was the only immune exposure information available for the cohort. In a later genetic analysis, a missense DCLRE1C variant was associated with V-gene and J-gene trimming of TCR beta chains, and the association was replicated in an independent cohort. Presence/absence analyses assumed roughly uniform sequencing depth across donors, an assumption that may not hold. Strong co-occurrence of HLA alleles, especially DR and DQ, made assigning TCR associations to individual alleles difficult. In vitro tests confirmed that three of the cytomegalovirus-associated TCR beta chains recognize cytomegalovirus antigens. In an earlier analysis of about 600 of the donors, most TCR beta V segments appeared in productive rearrangements about 90% or about 30% of the time, broadly matching IMGT annotations. Most TCR sequences were observed very rarely across donors, whereas some public TCRs were present in many individuals. Roughly 15 rarely observed V segments, including chromosome 9 orphons, were excluded from the earlier analysis of a few hundred of the donors because counts were too low. In a later analysis, TCR association rates were found to vary across HLA loci, with the most associated TCRs seen for DRB1 alleles and the fewest for HLA-C alleles. A later analysis found that most CMV-associated TCR beta chains appeared HLA-restricted, with HLA associations seemingly driven largely by CMV exposure. The classifier was reported to diagnose cytomegalovirus status with high specificity and sensitivity in both the original cohort and the validation cohort.

Libraries were made using the immunoSEQ multiplex PCR assay. For the multiplex PCR, a mixture combining 60 forward primers for TCR Vbeta segments and 13 reverse primers for TCR Jbeta segments was used. Amplification of the CDR3 region of rearranged TCR beta genes was performed with a multiplex PCR assay on genomic DNA. The amplified TCR beta libraries were sequenced on the Illumina HiSeq System as 87-base-pair reads. Per the original workflow: A later analysis counted about 80 million unique TCR beta chains across the roughly 700 repertoires, and roughly 9.9 million of these chains were shared by at least two donors. Raw reads were error-corrected and collapsed into unique sequences by a nearest-neighbor algorithm in which closely related sequences were merged to remove PCR and sequencing errors. To assign V, D and J gene segments, CDR3 sequences were aligned to IMGT reference sequences. Each retained sequence needed at least a six-nucleotide match to both a V gene segment and a J gene segment. Rearrangements were classified as productive when the CDR3 lacked stop codons and remained in frame with V and J, and all other rearrangements were classified as non-productive. CDR3 was defined by IMGT convention, running from the second conserved V-encoded cysteine to the conserved J-encoded phenylalanine. Sequences without an unambiguous match to a single V gene segment were excluded from the earlier analysis of several hundred of the donors. An earlier analysis of a few hundred of the donors called V segments functional above 56.7% productive rearrangements and segregating when the between-donor standard deviation exceeded 5%. A statistical classification framework was developed to diagnose cytomegalovirus status using the catalog of TCR beta chain sequences. In a later analysis, TCR nucleotide sequences were compared against IMGT/GENE-DB human TR gene sequences so that V and J genes could be assigned. A later analysis assigned CDR3 sequences and most-parsimonious VDJ recombination scenarios with the TCRdist pipeline. In a later analysis, each TCR beta chain was defined by its CDR3 amino acid sequence together with its V-gene family, and reads without a unique V-gene family were excluded. In a later analysis, fewer than 600 highly shared, low-generation-probability nucleotide sequences were removed to address suspected cross-contamination and a sequencing artifact. For each public chain, a later analysis derived a clonal expansion index from normalized ranks of inferred template counts within each repertoire. In a later analysis, generation probabilities were computed with a VDJ recombination model fitted to out-of-frame rearrangements, and the resulting probabilities were checked against IGoR. Hypergeometric tests were used in a later analysis to score TCR-TCR, TCR-HLA and TCR-CMV co-occurrence, with a repertoire-size bias correction applied to the TCR pairs. False discovery rates were estimated in a later analysis by permuting HLA or CMV assignments 20 times. In a later analysis, co-occurring TCRs were grouped using DBSCAN, and TCRdist sequence similarity was added for clustering within HLA-allele-positive subsets. For co-occurrence clustering, repertoires with fewer than 30,000 or more than 120,000 public chains were excluded, along with five repertoires with anomalous nucleotide sharing. Entries here come from immuneACCESS through TCRdb and include only in-frame sequences with V and J called. Some clones fail to appear in such tables; in the studies checked, an unresolved V gene covers under half of the shortfall, and the cause of the remainder is unknown. The DNA gave D and trimming, while V, J and clone size come from that table. The sample includes 100,000 to 130,000 clones, with roughly 82% observed a single time. Jointly, the top ten make up 2% to 3% of the sample.

In total, 666 healthy bone marrow donors made up the cohort. At the time of sampling, every cohort member was nominally healthy, though immune exposures that went unrecorded were likely present. The donor was CMV seropositive and was included in the group of 250 to 350 seropositive cohort members. A peripheral blood sample was provided by each donor, and peripheral blood mononuclear cells were used for TCR beta sequencing. Genomic DNA extraction from the blood cell samples was performed with the Qiagen DNeasy Blood Extraction Kit. Turning to this clone: Its cognate antigen has yet to be identified. No much larger clone is present one base from it, and per-base qualities are unavailable.

Via the germline V gene, CDR1 is SGHRS and CDR2 YFSETQ. V is reduced by 0 bases and J by 3 bases, leaving a spacing of 12 bases between them. The CDR3 sequence holds 15 residues, the cysteine and phenylalanine included. Just CDR3 DNA is preserved here, 45 bases in frame from base 1. Sequencing was carried out using PBMCs. The sequence was obtained from a man aged 25-45 years in good health and CMV-seropositive. The chain employs TRBV5-1 and TRBJ1-2; the D gene lacks a confident call. The CDR3 loop reads CASSLEAGRYYGYTF. The nucleotides are TGCGCCAGCAGCTTGGAGGCAGGAAGGTACTATGGCTACACCTTC.